Listed here are 14 T cell receptor beta chains from one sample, sequenced in a study of control samples from healthy donors and cancer patients. TCRdb's copy holds only in-frame clones and misses some; the assay was immunoSEQ multiplex PCR. The table lists 120,000 or so clones, approximately 84% of them singletons. Sequencing was done on a sample of blood. These receptors all come from a young man in good health.

The CDR3 nucleotides are TGCGCCAGCAGCCTTTTGGGGGTTGAGCAGTACTTC. Translation: CASSLLGVEQYF. The V and J genes are TRBV5-1 and TRBJ2-7; either TRBD1 or TRBD2 may supply D (5 bases each). CDR1 is SGHRS, CDR2 YFSETQ, per germline. Trimming removed 4 bases at V and 7 bases at J, with 12 bases between. CDR3 length: 12 amino acids.

In regard to this clone: The junction and the germline gene differ at one end; a read error may be behind it. V is TRBV9 and J is TRBJ2-7; D call uncertain. The germline V gene has CDR1 SGDLS and CDR2 YYNGEE. CDR3 size: 16 residues. This CDR3 is CASSVAADLDPSSTFF. The CDR3 DNA follows: TGTGCCAGCAGCGTAGCGGCAGACCTAGATCCTTCCAGTACGTTCTTC.

The rearrangement joins TRBV5-6 to TRBJ2-5; the D gene could be TRBD1 or TRBD2 (7 bases each). The CDR3 covers 17 residues. Deletions cut 0 bases from V and 5 bases from J, with 20 bases between. CDR1 and CDR2 (germline): SGHDT, YYEEEE. The CDR3 DNA sequence: TGTGCCAGCAGCTTGGCAGGGGGAGGGCCTTTCCGGGAGACCCAGTACTTC. It specifies CASSLAGGGPFRETQYF.

The chain employs TRBV7-3 and TRBJ2-7, with D unresolved. V was clipped by 4 bases and J by 6 bases, with 10 bases between them. In germline, CDR1 is SGHTA, CDR2 FQGTGA. The CDR3 spans 12 residues. The CDR3 reads CASSYTPGEQYF. The CDR3 DNA reads as TGTGCCAGCAGCTACACTCCCGGCGAGCAGTACTTC. The full variable domain, in which reference TRBV7-3 and TRBJ2-7 provide the parts outside the CDR3, is GAGVSQTPSNKVTEKGKYVELRCDPISGHTALYWYRQSLGQGPEFLIYFQGTGAADDSGLPNDRFFAVRPEGSVSTLKIQRTERGDSAVYLCASSYTPGEQYFGPGTRLTVT.

The V gene is TRBV29-1, the J gene TRBJ1-1; D ambiguous. In germline, CDR1 is SQVTM, CDR2 ANQGSEA. Trimming removed 2 bases at V and 1 base at J, with 11 bases between. This CDR3 has 14 amino acids. DNA for the CDR3: TGCAGCGTTGAAAGGGTAGGCCCGAACACTGAAGCTTTCTTT. This translates into CSVERVGPNTEAFF.

By frequency in the sample, this clone is large. V usage is TRBV7-8 and J usage is TRBJ2-5, with 10 bases that match TRBD2. The CDR3 loop spans 15 amino acids. Looked up from germline, CDR1 is SGHVS and CDR2 is FQNEAQ. The junction had 6 bases not matched to a gene; V was cut back by 3 bases and J by 5 bases. CDR3 loop: CASSFWASGSETQYF. The CDR3 bases are TGTGCCAGCAGCTTCTGGGCTAGCGGGAGTGAGACCCAGTACTTC.

This clone occurred a few times. The chain uses TRBV30 and TRBJ1-3; the D gene is possibly TRBD1 (5 bases). The germline V and J ends were trimmed by 4 bases and 0 bases, with 13 bases remaining between them. The CDR3 runs 15 residues. CDR1 is GTSNPN, CDR2 SVGIG, per germline (reference sequence). CDR3 region: CAWTVGGFSGNTIYF. CDR3 sequence (DNA): TGTGCCTGGACGGTTGGGGGATTCTCTGGAAACACCATATATTTT.

The chain couples TRBV4-1 to TRBJ2-3; 9 bases agree with TRBD2. This CDR3 is 15 amino acids long. Germline V gives CDR1 MGHRA, CDR2 YSYEKL. Losses at the gene ends were 0 bases for V and 8 bases for J; bases not matched to a gene: 6. The CDR3 sequence: CASSQDGAGGPTQYF. Written as DNA, the CDR3 is TGCGCCAGCAGCCAAGACGGGGCGGGAGGGCCTACGCAGTATTTT.

J is TRBJ1-1 and V is TRBV29-1; 8 bases line up with TRBD1. V was clipped by 4 bases and J by 5 bases; unmatched bases: 6. CDR1 and CDR2 from the germline V gene are SQVTM and ANQGSEA. The CDR3 totals 13 residues. This chain's CDR3 is CSVAGRGRTEAFF. DNA for the CDR3: TGCAGCGTTGCAGGCAGGGGGCGAACTGAAGCTTTCTTT. The whole variable domain, filled in from reference TRBV29-1 and TRBJ1-1, reads SAVISQKPSRDICQRGTSLTIQCQVDSQVTMMFWYRQQPGQSLTLIATANQGSEATYESGFVIDKFPISRPNLTFSTLTVSNMSPEDSSIYLCSVAGRGRTEAFFGQGTRLTVV.

The chain recombines TRBV9 with TRBJ2-7; a weak D match, TRBD2 (6 bases). The germline V and J ends were trimmed by 4 bases and 2 bases, with 16 bases remaining between them. The CDR3 covers 15 residues. Germline V gene data show CDR1 as SGDLS and CDR2 as YYNGEE. The CDR3 DNA is TGTGCCAGCAGCCCCTCCCGGGGACTTACCTACGAGCAGTACTTC. As protein: CASSPSRGLTYEQYF.

The chain employs TRBV21-1 and TRBJ2-2. TRBV21-1 is a listed pseudogene. The CDR3 sequence is 14 residues long. This chain's CDR3 is CASSPGPNTGELFF. The CDR3 DNA sequence: TGTGCCAGCAGTCCGGGACCGAACACCGGGGAGCTGTTTTTT.

This chain joins TRBV5-6 and TRBJ2-7, with 11 nucleotides matching TRBD2. Germline V lookup: CDR1 SGHDT, CDR2 YYEEEE. V shed 2 bases, J shed 9 bases, and the junction held 16 bases outside the gene matches. This CDR3 spans 17 amino acids. The CDR3 region is CASSLRTSGFSVGVQYF. As DNA, the CDR3 is TGTGCCAGCAGCTTAAGGACTAGCGGGTTCTCGGTCGGGGTGCAGTACTTC.

This clone occurred once. The rearrangement links TRBV30 to TRBJ2-5; 12 bases match TRBD2. J gave up 5 bases and V 0 bases, and 7 bases lay outside the gene matches. Germline CDR1 reads GTSNPN; CDR2 reads SVGIG (reference sequence). CDR3 length: 16 residues. CDR3 amino acids: CAWSVASGRVRETQYF. As DNA, the CDR3 is TGTGCCTGGAGTGTCGCTAGCGGGAGGGTACGTGAGACCCAGTACTTC.

The chain has TRBV19 and TRBJ1-2; D remains unclear. Germline values: CDR1 LNHDA, CDR2 SQIVND (reference sequence). This CDR3 has 14 residues. V gave up 1 base and J gave up 6 bases, with 12 bases separating them. The CDR3 sequence: CASSIVLGGDGYTF. The CDR3, as DNA: TGTGCCAGTAGTATAGTTTTGGGAGGTGATGGCTACACCTTC.